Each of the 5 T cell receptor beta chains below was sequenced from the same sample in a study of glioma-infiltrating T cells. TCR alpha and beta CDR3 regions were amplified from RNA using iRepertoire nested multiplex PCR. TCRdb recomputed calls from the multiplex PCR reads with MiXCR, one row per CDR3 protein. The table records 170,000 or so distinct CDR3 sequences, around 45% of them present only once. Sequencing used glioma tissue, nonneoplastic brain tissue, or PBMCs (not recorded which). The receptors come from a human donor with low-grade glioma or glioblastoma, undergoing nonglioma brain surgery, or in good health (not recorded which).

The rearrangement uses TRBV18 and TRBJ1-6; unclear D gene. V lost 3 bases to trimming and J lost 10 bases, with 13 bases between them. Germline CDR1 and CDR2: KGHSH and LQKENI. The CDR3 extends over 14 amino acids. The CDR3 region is CASSPSSPPSPLHF. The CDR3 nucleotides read TGTGCCAGCTCACCGAGCAGCCCTCCATCACCCCTCCACTTT.

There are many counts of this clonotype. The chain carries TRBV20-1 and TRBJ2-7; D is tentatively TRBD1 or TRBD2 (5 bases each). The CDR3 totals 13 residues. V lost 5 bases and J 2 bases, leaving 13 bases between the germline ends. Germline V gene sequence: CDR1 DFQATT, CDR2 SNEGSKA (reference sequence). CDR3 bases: TGCAGTGCTGGAGGAACAGGAACCTACGAGCAGTACTTC. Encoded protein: CSAGGTGTYEQYF.

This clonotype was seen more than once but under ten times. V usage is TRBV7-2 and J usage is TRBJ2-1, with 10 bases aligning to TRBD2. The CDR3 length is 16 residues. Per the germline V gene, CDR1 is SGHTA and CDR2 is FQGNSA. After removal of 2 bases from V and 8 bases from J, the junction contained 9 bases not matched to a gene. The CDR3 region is CASSLSFSGRNHEQFF. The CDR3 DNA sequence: TGTGCCAGCAGCTTAAGCTTTAGCGGGAGGAACCATGAGCAGTTCTTC.

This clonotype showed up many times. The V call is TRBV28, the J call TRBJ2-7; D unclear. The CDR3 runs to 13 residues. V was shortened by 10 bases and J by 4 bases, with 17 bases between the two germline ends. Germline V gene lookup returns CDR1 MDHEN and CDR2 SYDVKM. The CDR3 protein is CATGSGYGYEQYF. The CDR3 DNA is TGTGCCACCGGTTCGGGCTACGGGTACGAGCAGTACTTC.

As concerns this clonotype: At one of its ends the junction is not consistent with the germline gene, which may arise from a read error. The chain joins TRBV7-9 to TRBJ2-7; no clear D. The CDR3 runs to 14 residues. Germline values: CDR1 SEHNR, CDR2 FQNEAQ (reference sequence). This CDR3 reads CASSLVPTPYGQYF. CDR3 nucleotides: TGTGCCAGCAGCTTAGTACCTACCCCCTACGGGCAGTACTTC.